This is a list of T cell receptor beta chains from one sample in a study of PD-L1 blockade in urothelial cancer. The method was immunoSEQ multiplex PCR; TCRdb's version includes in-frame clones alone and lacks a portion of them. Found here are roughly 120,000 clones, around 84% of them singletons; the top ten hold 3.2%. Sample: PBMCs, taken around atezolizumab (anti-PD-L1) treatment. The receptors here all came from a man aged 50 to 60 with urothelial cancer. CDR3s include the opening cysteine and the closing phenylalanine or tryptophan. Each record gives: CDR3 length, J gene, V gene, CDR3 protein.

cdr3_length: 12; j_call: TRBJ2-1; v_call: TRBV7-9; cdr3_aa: CASSPKTREQFF
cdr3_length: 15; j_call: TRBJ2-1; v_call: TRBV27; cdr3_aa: CASSLIEGIWNEQFF
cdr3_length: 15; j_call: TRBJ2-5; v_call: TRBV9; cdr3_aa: CASSVLAGWQETQYF
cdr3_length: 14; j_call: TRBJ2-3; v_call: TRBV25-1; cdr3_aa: CASSARGGTDTQYF
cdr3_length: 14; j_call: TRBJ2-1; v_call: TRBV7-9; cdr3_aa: CASSLGGDYGEQFF
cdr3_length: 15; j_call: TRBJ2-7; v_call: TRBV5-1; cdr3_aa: CASSLQAGIANEQYF
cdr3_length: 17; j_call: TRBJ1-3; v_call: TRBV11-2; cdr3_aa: CASSSGGAIFSGNTIYF
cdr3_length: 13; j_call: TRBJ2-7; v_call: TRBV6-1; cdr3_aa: CATHRDRTYEQYF
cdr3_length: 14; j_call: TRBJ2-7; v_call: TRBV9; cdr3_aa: CASSLGTGSFEQYF
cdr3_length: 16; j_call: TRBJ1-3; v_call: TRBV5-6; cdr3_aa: CASSLVGTSSGNTIYF
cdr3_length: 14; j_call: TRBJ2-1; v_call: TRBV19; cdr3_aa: CASMTSDTYNEQFF
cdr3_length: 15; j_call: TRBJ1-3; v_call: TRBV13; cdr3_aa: CASSPRQLSGNTIYF
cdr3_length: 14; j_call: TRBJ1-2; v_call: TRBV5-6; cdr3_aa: CASSLDRGNYGYTF
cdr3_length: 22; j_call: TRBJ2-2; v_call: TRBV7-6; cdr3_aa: CASTLVSRERRNDRRFTGELFF
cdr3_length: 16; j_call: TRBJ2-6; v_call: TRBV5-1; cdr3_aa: CASSRLSQAGANVLTF
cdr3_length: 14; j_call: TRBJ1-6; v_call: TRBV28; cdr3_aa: CASSLHRDNSPLHF
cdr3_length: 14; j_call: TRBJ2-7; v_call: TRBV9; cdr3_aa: CASSVASDAYEQYF
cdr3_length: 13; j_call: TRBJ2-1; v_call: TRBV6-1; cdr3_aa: CASSADRVGEQFF
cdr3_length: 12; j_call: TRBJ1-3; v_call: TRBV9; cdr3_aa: CASSLDSNTIYF
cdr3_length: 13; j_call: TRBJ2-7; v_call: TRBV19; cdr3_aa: CASSPGGVYEQYF
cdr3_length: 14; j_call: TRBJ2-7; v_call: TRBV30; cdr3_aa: CAWSVSQVRPEQYF
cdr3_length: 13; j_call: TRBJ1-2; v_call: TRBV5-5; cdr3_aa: CASSSGGTYGYTF
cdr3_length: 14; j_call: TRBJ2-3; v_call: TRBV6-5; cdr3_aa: CASRRTSSADTQYF
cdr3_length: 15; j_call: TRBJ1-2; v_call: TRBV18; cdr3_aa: CASSPYNTEDYGYTF
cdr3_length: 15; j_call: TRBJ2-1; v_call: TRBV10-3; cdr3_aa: CAISEGRELGNEQFF
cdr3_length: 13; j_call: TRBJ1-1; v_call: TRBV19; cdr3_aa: CASSRKPGTVAFF
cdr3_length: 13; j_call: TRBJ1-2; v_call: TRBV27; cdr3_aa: CASSLSGVYGYTF
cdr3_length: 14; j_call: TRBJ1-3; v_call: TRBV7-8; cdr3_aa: CASSLAGGGNTIYF
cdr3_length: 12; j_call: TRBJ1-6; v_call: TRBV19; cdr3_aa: CASSSRDSPLHF